This TCR beta chain was observed in a study of blood T cells in healthy people across ages. Overall study findings and caveats: In long-lived donors, naive CD4+ cell counts and diversity exceeded those of aged donors. Age advanced and TCR beta diversity per million T cells fell, roughly linearly.

This clonotype turned up a few times. The antigen is not known. A second PCR, run for about 7 to 11 cycles, used a sample-barcoded 5' primer plus a J-beta primer mix. Each CDR3 protein is one row after TCRdb ran MiXCR on the 5' RACE reads. The sample contains 800,000 or so distinct CDR3 sequences, around two thirds of which appear only once. Germline loops: CDR1 DFQATT, CDR2 SNEGSKA (reference sequence). The CDR3 spans 14 residues. J is TRBJ1-6 and V is TRBV20-1; perhaps TRBD1 as D (5 bases). This TCR derives from a man aged 25-45 years in good health. The sequenced material came from blood. In DNA form, the CDR3 reads TGCGCCGGGACTGCCAACCTTTATAATTCACCCCTCCACTTT. It is translated as CAGTANLYNSPLHF.